This paragraph reports one TCR beta chain. The antigen remains unidentified. The data belong to a study of cytomegalovirus exposure and HLA in healthy donors. The study's findings and limits: In vitro checks showed that a few CMV-associated chains really do target CMV antigens. One later analysis, an examination of the 120 validation repertoires, found that first-cohort TCR clusters tended to co-occur in them. Associated with cytomegalovirus, according to the listing, were some 150 TCR beta chains.

Germline V gives CDR1 SEHNR, CDR2 FQNEAQ (reference sequence). The CDR3 runs 14 residues. Between the trimmed V and J ends, which lost 4 bases and 4 bases, there was a span of 13 bases. Sequencing used immunoSEQ multiplex PCR; TCRdb keeps in-frame clones, though not all of them. This sample yields 150,000 or so clones, of which roughly 86% are seen a single time; 2% to 3% belongs to the top ten. The donors were members of the validation cohort comprising about 130 subjects, separate from the roughly 600-subject first cohort. The V and J genes are TRBV7-9 and TRBJ1-2; a weak D match, TRBD1 (5 bases). The TCR was taken from a man aged 18 to 30 in good health and CMV-seropositive. The material sequenced was PBMCs. The CDR3 loop is CASSSLYRLYGYTF. For the CDR3, the DNA is TGTGCCAGCAGCTCCCTTTACAGGCTCTATGGCTACACCTTC.